This T cell receptor beta chain is drawn from a study of CD8+CD57+ T cells in acquired aplastic anemia. It was patients with CD8+CD57+ cell expansion by flow cytometry who were chosen for sequencing. The TCR beta profiling, which covered VDJ combination and CDR3 sequence, was carried out using genomic DNA as the template. TCRdb reanalysed the reads using MiXCR and keeps one entry per CDR3 protein. The sample has hundreds of thousands of distinct CDR3 sequences; around 33% are singletons. The table lists this clonotype with many counts. Sequenced material: sorted CD4+, CD8+, or CD8+CD57+ T cells (not recorded which) from PBMCs. The receptor's source is a human donor with aplastic anemia.

CDR3 DNA sequence: TGTGCCAGCAGCCAAGGGTCCGGGGTAGTCTATGGCTACACCTTC. Encoded protein: CASSQGSGVVYGYTF. The chain couples TRBV14 to TRBJ1-2; unclear D gene. The CDR3 length is 15 residues. V was clipped by 1 base and J by 4 bases, with 13 bases between them. In germline, CDR1 is SGHDN, CDR2 FVKESK.